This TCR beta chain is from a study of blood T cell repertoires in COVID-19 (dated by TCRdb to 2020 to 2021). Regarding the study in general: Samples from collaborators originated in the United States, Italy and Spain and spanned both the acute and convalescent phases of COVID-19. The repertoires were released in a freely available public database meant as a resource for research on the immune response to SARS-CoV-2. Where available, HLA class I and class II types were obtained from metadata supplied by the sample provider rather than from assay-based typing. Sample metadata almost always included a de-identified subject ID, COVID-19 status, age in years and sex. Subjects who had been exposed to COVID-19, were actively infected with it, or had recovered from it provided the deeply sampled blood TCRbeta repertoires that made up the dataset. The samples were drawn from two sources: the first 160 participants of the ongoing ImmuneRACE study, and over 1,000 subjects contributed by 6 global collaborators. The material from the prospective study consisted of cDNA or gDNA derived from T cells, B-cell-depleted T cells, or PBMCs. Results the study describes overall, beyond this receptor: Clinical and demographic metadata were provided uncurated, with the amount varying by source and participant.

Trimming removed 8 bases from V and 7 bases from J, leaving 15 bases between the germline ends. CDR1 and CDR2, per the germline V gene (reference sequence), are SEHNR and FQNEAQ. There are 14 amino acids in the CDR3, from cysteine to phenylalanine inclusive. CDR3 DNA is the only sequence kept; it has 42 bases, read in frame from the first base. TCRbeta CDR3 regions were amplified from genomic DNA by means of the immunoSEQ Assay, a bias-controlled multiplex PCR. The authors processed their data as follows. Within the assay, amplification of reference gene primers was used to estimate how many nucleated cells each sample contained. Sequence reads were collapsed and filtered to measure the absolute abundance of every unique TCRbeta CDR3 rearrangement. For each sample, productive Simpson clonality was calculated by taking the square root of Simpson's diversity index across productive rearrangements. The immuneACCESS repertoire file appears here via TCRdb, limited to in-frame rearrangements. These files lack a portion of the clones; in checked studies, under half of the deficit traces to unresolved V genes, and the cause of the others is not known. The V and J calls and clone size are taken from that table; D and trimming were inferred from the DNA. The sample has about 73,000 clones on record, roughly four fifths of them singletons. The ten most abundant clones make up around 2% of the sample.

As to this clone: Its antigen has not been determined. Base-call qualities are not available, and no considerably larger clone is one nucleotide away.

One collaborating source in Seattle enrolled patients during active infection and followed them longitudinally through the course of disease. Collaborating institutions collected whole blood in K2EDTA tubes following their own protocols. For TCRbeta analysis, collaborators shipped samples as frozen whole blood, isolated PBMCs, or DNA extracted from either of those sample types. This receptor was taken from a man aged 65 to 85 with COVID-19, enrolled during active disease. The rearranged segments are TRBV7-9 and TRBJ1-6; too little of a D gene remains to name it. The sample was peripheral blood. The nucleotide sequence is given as TGTGCCAGCGGAGAGGCGGGGATAAATTCACCCCTCCACTTT. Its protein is CASGEAGINSPLHF.